This entry lists 17 T cell receptor beta chains sequenced from one sample in a study of T cells in Graves' hyperthyroidism and ophthalmopathy. RNA transcripts yielded amplified TCR beta CDR3 regions. A set of HTBI primers served as the primers for a first-round RT-PCR of the TCR CDR3. TCRdb analysed the multiplex PCR reads with MiXCR anew, one entry per CDR3 protein. The sample holds some 650,000 distinct CDR3 sequences; around 16% are singletons and the top ten take more than 3%. Input material: blood. The receptor source for this set is a woman in her forties with Graves' ophthalmopathy.

At least ten counts were recorded for this clonotype. The chain carries TRBV12-5 and TRBJ2-1; D is unresolved. V dropped 4 bases and J dropped 8 bases, with 9 bases sitting between them. The CDR3 consists of 12 residues. Germline CDR1 reads LGHNT; CDR2 reads FRNRAP. The CDR3 sequence: CASGSPRDEQFF. The CDR3 DNA reads TGTGCTAGTGGTTCCCCACGCGATGAGCAGTTCTTC.

The rearrangement uses TRBV7-3 and TRBJ1-1; D perhaps matches TRBD1 (5 bases). There are 13 residues in the CDR3. From germline, CDR1 is SGHTA and CDR2 FQGTGA. Deletions cut 6 bases from V and 3 bases from J, with 11 bases between. CDR3 nucleotides: TGTGCCAGCAGGGCAGGGTTGGACACTGAAGCTTTCTTT. This gives the protein CASRAGLDTEAFF. Combining the CDR3 with reference TRBV7-3 and TRBJ1-1 gives the whole variable domain GAGVSQTPSNKVTEKGKYVELRCDPISGHTALYWYRQSLGQGPEFLIYFQGTGAADDSGLPNDRFFAVRPEGSVSTLKIQRTERGDSAVYLCASRAGLDTEAFFGQGTRLTVV.

This clonotype showed up many times. This chain connects TRBV2 to TRBJ1-6; D unresolved. CDR1 SNHLY and CDR2 FYNNEI come from the germline V gene. Trimming stripped 7 bases from V and 0 bases from J, with 13 bases between. The CDR3 runs to 16 residues. The CDR3 sequence: CASTVMGSSYNSPLHF. CDR3 nucleotide sequence: TGTGCCAGCACCGTCATGGGGAGCTCCTATAATTCACCCCTCCACTTT.

The chain uses TRBV11-2 and TRBJ2-6, with D possibly matching TRBD2 (6 bases). V was cut by 4 bases and J by 1 base, with 11 bases left in between. Germline CDR1 and CDR2: SGHAT and FQNNGV. The CDR3 consists of 16 residues. CDR3 region: CASSSGDLSGANVLTF. Written as DNA, the CDR3 is TGTGCCAGCAGCTCCGGGGACTTGTCTGGGGCCAACGTCCTGACTTTC.

The V and J genes are TRBV28 and TRBJ2-7, with D perhaps matching TRBD2 (6 bases). V lost 2 bases and J lost 3, with 20 bases in between. The germline gives CDR1 MDHEN, CDR2 SYDVKM. The CDR3 is 17 residues long. CDR3 region: CASSLVGSRLENYEQYF. The CDR3 DNA reads as TGTGCCAGCAGTTTAGTGGGTAGCCGACTAGAAAACTACGAGCAGTACTTC.

In this sample, this clonotype turned up many times. The CDR3 sequence is CAISELGQGGYTF. CDR3 bases: TGTGCCATCAGTGAGCTCGGACAGGGCGGCTACACCTTC. The chain links TRBV10-3 to TRBJ1-2; TRBD1 matches 8 bases. Germline CDR1 reads ENHRY; CDR2 reads SYGVKD. After removal of 2 bases from V and 8 bases from J, the junction contained 4 bases not matched to a gene. The CDR3 spans 13 residues.

This clonotype was detected many times. The rearrangement joins TRBV15 to TRBJ1-1; D might be TRBD1 (5 bases). This CDR3 comprises 13 residues. Deletions cut 2 bases from V and 6 bases from J, with 10 bases between. Germline loops: CDR1 LNHNV, CDR2 YYDKDF (reference sequence). DNA of the CDR3: TGTGCCACCAGCAGATACCAGGGCCCTGAAGCTTTCTTT. Its translation: CATSRYQGPEAFF.

This sequence joins TRBV5-1 and TRBJ2-4; D possibly corresponds to TRBD2 (5 bases). The V end lost 5 bases, the J end lost 2 bases, and 17 bases lay between the germline ends. Germline loops: CDR1 SGHRS, CDR2 YFSETQ. The CDR3 length is 16 residues. DNA for the CDR3: TGCGCCAGCAGGGAGGCGACCATGGGGTCCAAAAACATTCAGTACTTC. As protein: CASREATMGSKNIQYF. The full variable domain, in which reference TRBV5-1 and TRBJ2-4 provide the parts outside the CDR3, is KAGVTQTPRYLIKTRGQQVTLSCSPISGHRSVSWYQQTPGQGLQFLFEYFSETQRNKGNFPGRFSGRQFSNSRSEMNVSTLELGDSALYLCASREATMGSKNIQYFGAGTRLSVL.

CDR3 DNA sequence: TGTGCCAGTAGTGGGAGACCGAATGAAAAACTGTTTTTT. As protein: CASSGRPNEKLFF. The chain uses TRBV19 and TRBJ1-4, with D uncertain. Germline CDR1 is LNHDA and CDR2 is SQIVND (reference sequence). V was clipped by 5 bases and J by 5 bases, with 9 bases between them. There are 13 residues in the CDR3.

The chain couples TRBV12-3 or TRBV12-4 to TRBJ1-5, with D unclear. CDR3 length: 13 amino acids. The V and J ends lost 3 bases and 9 bases respectively, with 12 bases between them. CDR3: CASSFQDRGPQHF. CDR3 DNA: TGTGCCAGCAGTTTCCAAGACCGGGGGCCCCAGCATTTT.

This clonotype occurred a few times. The rearrangement uses TRBV10-3 and TRBJ2-7, with TRBD2 matching 8 bases. This CDR3 is built from 15 residues. Germline V gene data show CDR1 as ENHRY and CDR2 as SYGVKD. The J segment lost 4 bases and the V segment lost 10 bases, leaving 15 bases of the junction unmatched. The CDR3 nucleotides read TGTGCCACCCACCCGGGGGGGACGGCAGCTTACGAGCAGTACTTC. It is translated as CATHPGGTAAYEQYF.

Many counts were recorded for this clonotype. The chain employs TRBV9 and TRBJ1-5, with D maybe TRBD1 (6 bases). The CDR3 has 15 residues. Looked up from germline, CDR1 is SGDLS and CDR2 is YYNGEE. Trimming removed 0 bases from V and 7 bases from J, with 14 bases in between. CDR3 in amino acids: CASSVVTGARQPQHF. The CDR3 DNA sequence: TGTGCCAGCAGCGTAGTAACGGGGGCGAGGCAGCCCCAGCATTTT.

The J gene is TRBJ2-1, the V gene TRBV11-2, with a possible D match to TRBD2 (6 bases). The CDR3 is 16 amino acids. Trimming took 5 bases from V and 0 from J, leaving 14 bases between them. Germline assignment: CDR1 SGHAT and CDR2 FQNNGV. CDR3 sequence: CASSTLRGFSYNEQFF. In nucleotides, the CDR3 is TGTGCCAGCAGCACCCTCCGGGGGTTCTCCTACAATGAGCAGTTCTTC.

V gene TRBV6-2 or TRBV6-3 combines with J gene TRBJ2-3, with 10 bases matching TRBD2. Germline CDR1 is MNHEY and CDR2 is SVGEGT. After removal of 2 bases from V and 8 bases from J, the junction contained 7 bases not matched to a gene. This CDR3 region has 15 residues. The DNA for the CDR3 is TGTGCCAGCAGTTACGCCGAAGCGGGGGGGGTTACGCAGTATTTT. It translates to CASSYAEAGGVTQYF.

This clonotype was seen a few times. The rearrangement links TRBV13 to TRBJ2-5; 10 bases line up with TRBD2. CDR3 size: 16 residues. CDR1 is PRHDT and CDR2 is FYEKMQ in the germline V gene (reference sequence). V gave up 2 bases and J gave up 2 bases; unmatched junction bases: 5. CDR3 sequence reads: CASSLRLAGFQETQYF. CDR3 DNA: TGTGCCAGCAGCTTACGACTAGCGGGTTTTCAAGAGACCCAGTACTTC.

This clonotype was counted at least ten times. CDR3 residues: CASSLLGDKNIQYF. The CDR3 DNA reads TGTGCCAGCAGCTTATTAGGGGACAAAAACATTCAGTACTTC. V gene TRBV7-8 combines with J gene TRBJ2-4; weak D call: TRBD1 (5 bases). The V gene lost 2 bases and the J gene lost 3 bases, with 8 bases spanning the gap. CDR3 size: 14 residues. Germline CDR1 SGHVS, CDR2 FQNEAQ.

The table lists this clonotype with many counts. This chain links TRBV11-2 with TRBJ2-1; D gene ambiguous. V lost 5 bases, J lost 7 bases, and 6 bases lay in between. This CDR3 has 11 residues. Germline CDR1 and CDR2: SGHAT and FQNNGV. The CDR3 protein is CASSIWNEQFF. In DNA form, the CDR3 reads TGTGCCAGCAGCATCTGGAATGAGCAGTTCTTC.